The 24 T cell receptor beta chains below were found in one sample sequenced in a study of shared clonotypes between healthy human individuals (dated by TCRdb to 2018 to 2020). The library was made by the immunoSEQ multiplex PCR assay. TCRdb holds this immuneACCESS table with in-frame rearrangements only. Some clones are missing; in checked studies, unresolved V genes explain under half, and the rest has no known cause. The sample table records over a million clones; 70% to 80% of these occur just once. Together, the top ten hold about 1.5% of the sample. The sample taken for sequencing was memory CD4+ T cells sorted from blood. The sample's cell subset or site label is to be understood as: CD45RA-negative fraction. These receptors were obtained from a man younger than 35 in good health.

A remark on this clone: The sample has other DNA sequences that encode this CDR3 too. The genes are TRBV27 and TRBJ2-3, with a possible D match to TRBD2 (5 bases). The germline V gene encodes CDR1 MNHEY and CDR2 SMNVEV (reference sequence). The CDR3 has 14 residues. Deletions cut 2 bases from V and 6 bases from J, with 12 bases between. The CDR3 DNA is TGTGCCAGCAGTTTACGAGGTTTAGCGGATACGCAGTATTTT. Its protein product is CASSLRGLADTQYF.

This clone was seen repeatedly, ten times or more. V usage is TRBV6-1 and J usage is TRBJ2-6; D may correspond to TRBD1 or TRBD2 (5 bases each). CDR1 and CDR2 from the germline V gene are MNHNS and SASEGT. CDR3 length: 15 residues. Deletions cut 4 bases from V and 2 bases from J, with 9 bases between. The CDR3 DNA reads TGTGCCAGCAGTGTAATGGGGGCTGGGGCCAACGTCCTGACTTTC. Its translation is CASSVMGAGANVLTF.

The chain carries TRBV7-3 and TRBJ1-6; 9 nucleotides align to TRBD1. With 5 bases clipped from V and 9 bases from J, the junction kept 8 bases outside the gene matches. There are 15 residues in the CDR3. Germline CDR1 and CDR2: SGHTA and FQGTGA. CDR3 coding DNA: TGTGCCAGCAGCCTCAACGGACAGGGGAGTTCACCCCTCCACTTT. Translating gives CASSLNGQGSSPLHF.

This clone was seen a handful of times. The same CDR3 can be traced to other DNA sequences in this sample. V gene TRBV5-1 combines with J gene TRBJ1-2, with D unresolved. Trimming removed 3 bases at V and 7 bases at J, with 10 bases between. This CDR3 has 12 amino acids. The germline CDR1 and CDR2 sequences are SGHRS and YFSETQ. CDR3: CASSSSLSGYTF. CDR3 nucleotides: TGCGCCAGCAGCTCTTCCCTGAGTGGCTACACCTTC.

Only one count was recorded for this clone. V is TRBV11-2 and J is TRBJ2-2; D is ambiguous. The V end lost 3 bases, the J end lost 3 bases, and 8 bases lay between the germline ends. From germline, CDR1 is SGHAT and CDR2 FQNNGV. The CDR3 has 14 residues. This CDR3 reads CASSFTGYTGELFF. Written as DNA, the CDR3 is TGTGCCAGCAGCTTTACGGGCTACACCGGGGAGCTGTTTTTT.

This clone was counted only a few times. CDR3 nucleotides: TGTGCCAGCAGCGTAAGGGAGCCCAACAATGAGCAGTTCTTC. This codes for CASSVREPNNEQFF. The chain links TRBV9 to TRBJ2-1, with D maybe TRBD2 (5 bases). The CDR3 is 14 amino acids. The V end lost 1 base, the J end lost 5 bases, and 10 bases lay between the germline ends. Germline V gene data show CDR1 as SGDLS and CDR2 as YYNGEE.

This clone was seen a handful of times. The chain carries TRBV10-2 and TRBJ1-2; TRBD1 agrees at 7 bases. This CDR3 spans 14 amino acids. The germline gives CDR1 WSHSY, CDR2 SAAADI. Trimming at V came to 4 bases and at J to 8 bases, leaving 10 bases not matched to a gene. CDR3: CASSGVSQGGGYTF. The CDR3 nucleotides are TGCGCCAGCAGTGGAGTCTCGCAGGGGGGAGGCTACACCTTC.

To note about this clone: Other DNA sequences of this sample code for an identical CDR3. The genes are TRBV18 and TRBJ2-7; D is uncertain. This CDR3 has 12 residues. The germline gives CDR1 KGHSH, CDR2 LQKENI. The V gene lost 1 base and the J gene lost 7 bases, with 8 bases spanning the gap. The CDR3 loop reads CASSPQGKEQYF. Written as DNA, the CDR3 is TGTGCCAGCTCACCACAGGGAAAGGAGCAGTACTTC. The variable domain in full, with the rest retrieved from reference TRBV18 and TRBJ2-7, is NAGVMQNPRHLVRRRGQEARLRCSPMKGHSHVYWYRQLPEEGLKFMVYLQKENIIDESGMPKERFSAEFPKEGPSILRIQQVVRGDSAAYFCASSPQGKEQYFGPGTRLTVT.

The rearrangement links TRBV5-5 to TRBJ1-2; 8 bases are shared with TRBD1. CDR1 is SGHKS, CDR2 YYEKEE, per germline (reference sequence). The length of the CDR3 is 17 residues. The junction had 16 bases not matched to a gene; V was cut back by 2 bases and J by 7 bases. The CDR3 is CASSFDRTGKSFGGYTF. As DNA, the CDR3 is TGTGCCAGCAGCTTTGACAGGACAGGGAAGAGCTTCGGTGGCTACACCTTC.

The V call is TRBV2, the J call TRBJ2-3; 9 bases are a match to TRBD2. The V and J ends lost 4 bases and 5 bases, in that order; junction bases with no gene match: 7. The CDR3 has 15 amino acids. Germline V gene data show CDR1 as SNHLY and CDR2 as FYNNEI. The CDR3 sequence: CASSVRAGGGDTQYF. CDR3 nucleotide sequence: TGTGCCAGCAGTGTTAGAGCGGGAGGTGGAGATACGCAGTATTTT.

The rearrangement joins TRBV28 to TRBJ1-4; maybe TRBD1 (6 bases). CDR1 and CDR2 (germline): MDHEN, SYDVKM. Trimming removed 7 bases from V and 7 bases from J, with 19 bases in between. The length of the CDR3 is 15 residues. The CDR3 protein is CASNPSGALREKLFF. In nucleotides, the CDR3 is TGTGCCAGCAACCCATCAGGGGCCCTACGTGAAAAACTGTTTTTT.

The chain employs TRBV11-1 and TRBJ2-7; 14 bases line up with TRBD2. CDR3 length equals 18 residues. V lost 6 bases to trimming and J lost 0 bases; unmatched junction nucleotides: 10. Per germline, CDR1 SGHAT and CDR2 FQDESV (reference sequence). The CDR3 coding sequence is TGTGCCAGCAGTCCCGGACTAGCGGGGGGCACGAGCTCCTACGAGCAGTACTTC. This translates into CASSPGLAGGTSSYEQYF.

In this sample, this clone turned up once. The chain combines TRBV7-9 with TRBJ1-1, with D maybe TRBD1 (5 bases). The CDR3 has 14 amino acids. V was cut by 5 bases and J by 6 bases, with 16 bases left in between. CDR1 and CDR2 (germline): SEHNR, FQNEAQ (reference sequence). The CDR3 DNA reads as TGTGCCAGCAGCCTAAGCGGACAATCTCCTGAAGCTTTCTTT. Translating gives CASSLSGQSPEAFF.

This clone turned up a few times. This rearrangement joins TRBV30 to TRBJ2-5; 11 bases fit TRBD2. Germline lookup yields CDR1 GTSNPN and CDR2 SVGIG (reference sequence). The junction had 4 bases not matched to a gene; V was cut back by 3 bases and J by 4 bases. CDR3 length: 14 residues. In DNA form, the CDR3 reads TGTGCCTGGAGCCCCGGACTAGCGGGAGAGACCCAGTACTTC. Its protein is CAWSPGLAGETQYF.

This clone was counted only a few times. The gene calls are TRBV28 and TRBJ2-2, with a weak D call TRBD1 (5 bases). Trimming stripped 5 bases from V and 4 bases from J, with 17 bases between. The germline V gene encodes CDR1 MDHEN and CDR2 SYDVKM. The CDR3 contains 16 residues. The chain's CDR3 is CASSPPLPGFTGELFF. CDR3 in DNA: TGTGCCAGCAGTCCTCCCTTGCCAGGGTTCACCGGGGAGCTGTTTTTT.

The chain links TRBV6-5 to TRBJ1-6; 8 bases line up with TRBD1. CDR3 length: 15 residues. The germline V gene has CDR1 MNHEY and CDR2 SVGAGI. V trimming: 2 bases; J trimming: 10 bases; junction bases outside the gene matches: 7. The DNA for the CDR3 is TGTGCCAGCAGTTACACGGACAGGGAGAGGTCACCCCTCCACTTT. It translates to CASSYTDRERSPLHF.

The chain has TRBV28 and TRBJ1-5; D not resolved. V was pared by 5 bases and J by 0 bases, with 11 bases between. The CDR3 is 15 residues long. Germline V gene data show CDR1 as MDHEN and CDR2 as SYDVKM. The CDR3 region has the DNA TGTGCCAGCAGTCCAGACTATTATAGCAATCAGCCCCAGCATTTT. Translated: CASSPDYYSNQPQHF. Based on the CDR3 plus reference TRBV28 and TRBJ1-5, the full variable domain is DVKVTQSSRYLVKRTGEKVFLECVQDMDHENMFWYRQDPGLGLRLIYFSYDVKMKEKGDIPEGYSVSREKKERFSLILESASTNQTSMYLCASSPDYYSNQPQHFGDGTRLSIL.

This clone was observed a few times. The V call is TRBV6-5, the J call TRBJ2-3, with a tentative D call TRBD1 (6 bases). This CDR3 has 13 amino acids. From germline, CDR1 is MNHEY and CDR2 SVGAGI. The V gene lost 7 bases and the J gene lost 6 bases, with 14 bases spanning the gap. CDR3 loop: CASNPTGRDTQYF. In DNA form, the CDR3 reads TGTGCCAGCAACCCGACAGGTCGGGATACGCAGTATTTT.

This clone was seen a handful of times. This rearrangement joins TRBV29-1 to TRBJ1-1, with TRBD1 identical over 8 bases. This CDR3 spans 13 amino acids. V was pared by 7 bases and J by 5 bases, with 9 bases of the junction left unmatched. Germline CDR1 and CDR2: SQVTM and ANQGSEA. DNA for the CDR3: TGCAGCGCAAGACAGGGGCTGGGGACTGAAGCTTTCTTT. Its protein product is CSARQGLGTEAFF.

The chain has TRBV11-3 and TRBJ2-3, with D unresolved. The V end was cut by 2 bases, the J end by 0 bases, with 9 bases between. CDR1 and CDR2 (germline): SGHNT, YENEEA. The CDR3 totals 15 residues. The CDR3 DNA reads as TGTGCCAGCAGCTTATCAGAGCTGAGCACAGATACGCAGTATTTT. It is translated as CASSLSELSTDTQYF.

J is TRBJ1-6 and V is TRBV2; unclear D gene. This CDR3 contains 13 residues. From germline, CDR1 is SNHLY and CDR2 FYNNEI. V shed 6 bases and J shed 13 bases, with 16 bases lying between them. The CDR3 reads CASRGQSSVPLHF. The CDR3 DNA reads TGTGCCAGCAGGGGTCAGTCGTCGGTCCCCCTCCACTTT.

This chain links TRBV7-9 with TRBJ2-1; maybe TRBD2 (5 bases). CDR3 length: 13 amino acids. Trimming removed 5 bases at V and 8 bases at J, with 13 bases between. Germline V gene lookup returns CDR1 SEHNR and CDR2 FQNEAQ (reference sequence). The chain's CDR3 is CASSRGQAHEQFF. CDR3 DNA sequence: TGTGCCAGCAGCAGAGGGCAAGCCCATGAGCAGTTCTTC.

This rearrangement joins TRBV7-2 to TRBJ2-7; D not certain. The CDR3 contains 14 residues. V was clipped by 3 bases and J by 4 bases, with 13 bases between them. Germline-derived CDR1 and CDR2 are SGHTA and FQGNSA. CDR3 in DNA: TGTGCCAGCAGCTTTGGGGTCAGTCAGTACGAGCAGTACTTC. Its protein product is CASSFGVSQYEQYF.

This chain uses TRBV5-1 with TRBJ2-7; 7 positions match TRBD1. CDR1 is SGHRS, CDR2 YFSETQ, per germline. The CDR3 is 15 amino acids. J gave up 2 bases and V 7 bases, and 12 bases lay outside the gene matches. The CDR3 is CASSMEPGQTYEQYF. Written as DNA, the CDR3 is TGCGCCAGCTCCATGGAACCGGGACAGACCTACGAGCAGTACTTC.